The rows below give T cell receptor beta chains drawn from one sample of a study of cytotoxic CD8 clonotypes in ibrutinib-treated CLL. Only in-frame clones appear in the TCRdb table, and some are missing; sequencing was by immunoSEQ multiplex PCR. The data contain some 120,000 clones, approximately 56% of them singletons. Sequencing used PBMCs, obtained after 24 months of ibrutinib treatment. Receptors were obtained from a human donor with chronic lymphocytic leukemia. Both conserved end residues are part of each CDR3. Each record gives: CDR3 DNA, CDR3 protein, V gene, D gene, J gene, clone size. The D gene is left open where the match is weak. Clone sizes are given selectively: once, few, many, or a class where the clone is expanded.

TGCAGCGTTGAAGAGGCCGGATCACGGGTTGACTTC,CSVEEAGSRVDF,TRBV29-1,-,TRBJ1-2,few
TGCGCCAGCAGCCAAGATCGAGTAAGCACAGATACGCAGTATTTT,CASSQDRVSTDTQYF,TRBV4-3,-,TRBJ2-3,few
TGTGCCAGTAAGGTTCAGGGTAGCAATCAGCCCCAGCATTTT,CASKVQGSNQPQHF,TRBV19,-,TRBJ1-5,-
TGCGCCAGCAGTGAGCGGGTGAACACTGAAGCTTTCTTT,CASSERVNTEAFF,TRBV10-2,-,TRBJ1-1,-
TGTGCCAGCAGCGCCGACCGGACAGATAATTCACCCCTCCACTTT,CASSADRTDNSPLHF,TRBV7-8,-,TRBJ1-6,few
TGTGCCAGCAATCTACAGACAGGGGGTATTGCTGAAGCTTTCTTT,CASNLQTGGIAEAFF,TRBV2,TRBD1,TRBJ1-1,-
TGTGCCAGCTCACCAGAGACAGGGGGCCCCATTCAGTACTTC,CASSPETGGPIQYF,TRBV18,TRBD1,TRBJ2-4,-
TGTGCCAGCAGCCGACAGGGGGACGGCTACACCTTC,CASSRQGDGYTF,TRBV6-5,TRBD1,TRBJ1-2,-
TGTGCCAGCAGCGTAGAGGGACAGCACACAGATACGCAGTATTTT,CASSVEGQHTDTQYF,TRBV9,TRBD1,TRBJ2-3,-
TGTGCCAGCAGCCCCGCCCCGGTGGACACGGTCTACAATGAGCAGTTCTTC,CASSPAPVDTVYNEQFF,TRBV5-6,-,TRBJ2-1,-
TGTGCCAGCAGCCCCGTCTACCTCAAGGAGACCCAGTACTTC,CASSPVYLKETQYF,TRBV5-5,-,TRBJ2-5,once
TGTGCCAGCAGCTTGGCGGCTAGCGGGGGCTCCTACGAGCAGTACTTC,CASSLAASGGSYEQYF,TRBV5-4,TRBD2,TRBJ2-7,few
TGCGCCAGCACGGACGGTCGGGTCGTCCAAGAGACCCAGTACTTC,CASTDGRVVQETQYF,TRBV5-1,-,TRBJ2-5,-
TGTGCCAGCAGCCAAGGACAGGGACGAAATCAGCCCCAGCATTTT,CASSQGQGRNQPQHF,TRBV27,TRBD1,TRBJ1-5,-
TGTGCTAGTGGTCCGTGGAGCCAAGAGACCCAGTACTTC,CASGPWSQETQYF,TRBV12-5,-,TRBJ2-5,-
TGTGCCAGTACCGTCAACACCGGGGAGCTGTTTTTT,CASTVNTGELFF,TRBV19,-,TRBJ2-2,-
TGCAGCGTTGAATTGAACTCCTACGAGCAGTACTTC,CSVELNSYEQYF,TRBV29-1,-,TRBJ2-7,-
TGTGCCAGCAGTTTAATAGGGAACACTGAAGCTTTCTTT,CASSLIGNTEAFF,TRBV27,-,TRBJ1-1,-
TGCAGCGTTGAAGTAACAGGGGTCGCGCAGTATTTT,CSVEVTGVAQYF,TRBV29-1,TRBD1,TRBJ2-3,once
TGTGCCAGCACGGGGGGCGAGGCCCAGCCCCAGCATTTT,CASTGGEAQPQHF,TRBV6-1,-,TRBJ1-5,-
TGTGCCTGGAGTGCCCAGACACTGAACACTGAAGCTTTCTTT,CAWSAQTLNTEAFF,TRBV30,-,TRBJ1-1,-
TGCGCCAGTATCCAAACGCCGGGACTCTCCTACAATGAGCAGTTCTTC,CASIQTPGLSYNEQFF,TRBV5-1,-,TRBJ2-1,few
TGTGCCAGCAGCAAGGCGGGGGCCACTGAAGCTTTCTTT,CASSKAGATEAFF,TRBV6-5,-,TRBJ1-1,-
TGTGCCAGCAGCGCCTCGGGACTCTCCGGTGCGTATTTT,CASSASGLSGAYF,TRBV7-2,-,TRBJ2-3,-
TGTGCCAGCACCCCCTCAGGGGGAAACACTGAAGCTTTCTTT,CASTPSGGNTEAFF,TRBV6-4,TRBD1,TRBJ1-1,-
TGTGCCAGCAGTGCGACAGGGGGCCTGGAGCACGAGCAGTACTTC,CASSATGGLEHEQYF,TRBV25-1,TRBD1,TRBJ2-7,-
TGTGCCAGCAGCCAAGACAGAAAACAGATAGAGACCCAGTACTTC,CASSQDRKQIETQYF,TRBV14,-,TRBJ2-5,-
TGTGCCAGTAGTTTTGAAGGGGCCACAGATACGCAGTATTTT,CASSFEGATDTQYF,TRBV19,-,TRBJ2-3,-
TGTGCCAGCAGCTTAGGGGTCGGGGACACTGAAGCTTTCTTT,CASSLGVGDTEAFF,TRBV5-6,-,TRBJ1-1,-
TGTGCCAGCACTACCGGGACAGGGGGCTGGGAGACCCAGTACTTC,CASTTGTGGWETQYF,TRBV9,TRBD1,TRBJ2-5,few
TGTGCCAGCAGGCTAGACAGTTGGAGTGAAGCTTTCTTT,CASRLDSWSEAFF,TRBV6-1,-,TRBJ1-1,-
TGTGCCAGCAGTGTCGAAGCGGGGGTCTCCTACAATGAGCAGTTCTTC,CASSVEAGVSYNEQFF,TRBV2,TRBD2,TRBJ2-1,-
TGTGCCAGCAGCCTGATAGCGGGGGCAACAGATACGCAGTATTTT,CASSLIAGATDTQYF,TRBV9,TRBD2,TRBJ2-3,-
TGCGCCAGCCAAATGGGACTAGCCGAAGATACGCAGTATTTT,CASQMGLAEDTQYF,TRBV5-1,TRBD2,TRBJ2-3,-